These 7 T cell receptor beta chains were sequenced from one sample in a study of human T cells and chemical hapten exposure (dated by TCRdb to 2020 to 2023). Library creation used RACE. The sequencer listed for this sample is NextSeq 500. In-frame beta chains were kept once TCRdb had trimmed the public reads at Q25 with fastp and called clones with MiXCR. Each record represents a unique CDR3 protein, reported with the most common genes and DNA among its rows. The sample data list 300,000 to 450,000 distinct CDR3 sequences, and 4.5% to 5.5% of these were observed just once. Clones ranked in the top ten supply just over 2.5% of the sample. The sample's time point, from its label and the paper: pre-sensitization, week 0. The treatment or condition label, as the study defines it: therapeutic diphenylcyclopropenone sensitization with weekly scalp DPC. The sequencing here drew on whole blood, taken in connection with sensitization to the hapten diphenylcyclopropenone (DPC). The receptors shown here come from a woman between 45 and 60 years old with alopecia areata. Some clones in this sample may be carry-over from other donors' samples.

In its sample, this clonotype was seen a few times. J is TRBJ1-1 and V is TRBV11-2; D unclear. Germline lookup yields CDR1 SGHAT and CDR2 FQNNGV. The CDR3 runs to 18 residues. V was clipped by 0 bases and J by 3 bases, with 20 bases between them. CDR3 residues: CASSLEGERRWKYTEAFF. CDR3 DNA: TGTGCCAGCAGCTTAGAAGGAGAAAGGAGGTGGAAGTACACTGAAGCTTTCTTT.

The genes are TRBV30 and TRBJ2-5, with a weak D call TRBD2 (5 bases). This CDR3 region has 15 residues. Per the germline V gene, CDR1 is GTSNPN and CDR2 is SVGIG (reference sequence). V lost 0 bases to trimming and J lost 4 bases, with 15 bases between them. The CDR3 DNA reads TGTGCCTGGAGTGTAGTTAACCCCGGAGGAGAGACCCAGTACTTC. Its translation: CAWSVVNPGGETQYF.

V usage is TRBV20-1 and J usage is TRBJ2-7; D call uncertain. Trimming took 0 bases from V and 3 from J, leaving 24 bases between them. CDR1 and CDR2 from the germline V gene are DFQATT and SNEGSKA (reference sequence). The CDR3 contains 18 residues. The CDR3 nucleotides read TGCAGTGCTAGAGATCCTAAGGTCCCCGGTCTTAGCATCTACGAGCAGTACTTC. Translated: CSARDPKVPGLSIYEQYF.

This clonotype came up a few times. The chain recombines TRBV12-3 or TRBV12-4 with TRBJ2-7, with 10 bases aligning to TRBD1. This CDR3 is built from 15 residues. V shed 6 bases, J shed 5 bases, and the junction held 10 bases outside the gene matches. The CDR3 region has the DNA TGTGCCAGCAGCCCCCTGGGGACAGGGGACCACGAGCAGTACTTC. As protein: CASSPLGTGDHEQYF.

This clonotype was found many times. The genes are TRBV5-1 and TRBJ2-3, with D possibly TRBD2 on 8 matching bases. The germline CDR1 and CDR2 sequences are SGHRS and YFSETQ. The CDR3 is 17 amino acids. The ends were cut back, 0 bases at V and 9 bases at J, with 23 bases in the middle. Written as DNA, the CDR3 is TGCGCCAGCAGCTTGGACCCCTCAGCGGGGGCAGGGGGAACGCAGTATTTT. Amino acids: CASSLDPSAGAGGTQYF.

This clonotype was seen repeatedly, ten times or more. V is TRBV20-1 and J is TRBJ2-3; D may correspond to TRBD1 or TRBD2 (6 bases each). Germline lookup yields CDR1 DFQATT and CDR2 SNEGSKA (reference sequence). V gave up 3 bases and J gave up 1 base, with 14 bases separating them. The CDR3 is 15 residues long. CDR3 loop: CSASPVGGRTDTQYF. The CDR3 DNA follows: TGCAGTGCTAGTCCTGTGGGGGGCCGCACAGATACGCAGTATTTT.

The sample holds many counts of this clonotype. This chain uses TRBV20-1 with TRBJ2-7, with 10 nucleotides matching TRBD2. Per germline, CDR1 DFQATT and CDR2 SNEGSKA (reference sequence). The CDR3 sequence is 13 residues long. V dropped 0 bases and J dropped 7; count of bases not matched to a gene: 3. The CDR3 loop is CSARDPTSGEQYF. CDR3 sequence (DNA): TGCAGTGCTAGAGACCCGACTAGCGGGGAGCAGTACTTC.